These 15 T cell receptor beta chains originate from one sample sequenced in a study of shared T cell receptors in the human thymus. Here immunoSEQ multiplex PCR was the method, and the copy in TCRdb shows in-frame clones only, minus some. The sample lists some 700,000 clones; approximately 85% were seen once. These records were also assigned to another study, of human thymus T cells.

The sequencing input was thymocytes. All receptors come from a girl under three years old with a congenital heart defect.

The J gene is TRBJ2-5, the V gene TRBV19, with TRBD2 identical over 9 bases. The V and J ends lost 0 bases and 5 bases, in that order; junction bases with no gene match: 1. Germline assignment: CDR1 LNHDA and CDR2 SQIVND (reference sequence). This CDR3 region has 14 residues. The CDR3 reads CASSIDGTSETQYF. The CDR3 DNA is TGTGCCAGTAGTATAGATGGGACTAGCGAGACCCAGTACTTC. Looking up the rest from reference TRBV19 and TRBJ2-5 gives the full variable domain: DGGITQSPKYLFRKEGQNVTLSCEQNLNHDAMYWYRQDPGQGLRLIYYSQIVNDFQKGDIAEGYSVSREKKESFPLTVTSAQKNPTAFYLCASSIDGTSETQYFGPGTRLLVL.

The chain links TRBV19 to TRBJ2-3; 16 nucleotides line up with TRBD2. The CDR3 has 21 amino acids. V trimming: 1 base; J trimming: 2 bases; junction bases outside the gene matches: 12. Germline V gives CDR1 LNHDA, CDR2 SQIVND (reference sequence). The CDR3 DNA reads as TGTGCCAGTAGTATAGCCCGCCGGGGACTAGCGGGGGGGAAAAACACAGATACGCAGTATTTT. Translating it yields CASSIARRGLAGGKNTDTQYF.

The V call is TRBV11-2, the J call TRBJ1-1; TRBD1 is a possible D gene (6 bases). The CDR3 sequence is 15 residues long. Looked up from germline, CDR1 is SGHAT and CDR2 is FQNNGV. The ends were cut back, 5 bases at V and 0 bases at J, with 13 bases in the middle. CDR3 loop: CASSPRTEMNTEAFF. CDR3 nucleotides: TGTGCCAGCAGCCCGCGGACAGAAATGAACACTGAAGCTTTCTTT.

This chain connects TRBV6-1 to TRBJ2-2; D possibly corresponds to TRBD2 (6 bases). V shed 3 bases and J shed 0 bases, with 11 bases lying between them. CDR1 is MNHNS and CDR2 is SASEGT in the germline V gene. The CDR3 is 16 amino acids. CDR3 residues: CASSEGGFANTGELFF. The CDR3, as DNA: TGTGCCAGCAGTGAGGGGGGATTTGCGAACACCGGGGAGCTGTTTTTT.

The V and J genes are TRBV18 and TRBJ1-4; 9 nucleotides align to TRBD1. V lost 3 bases to trimming and J lost 6 bases; unmatched junction nucleotides: 5. Germline CDR1 and CDR2: KGHSH and LQKENI. There are 15 residues in the CDR3. The CDR3 DNA sequence: TGTGCCAGCTCACCGGGACAGGGTTCACATGAAAAACTGTTTTTT. This gives the protein CASSPGQGSHEKLFF.

V gene TRBV9 combines with J gene TRBJ1-2; no reliable D call. V lost 4 bases, J lost 5 bases, and 15 bases lay in between. This CDR3 is 14 amino acids long. Germline V CDR1 and CDR2: SGDLS, YYNGEE. CDR3 region: CASSQEDQRYGYTF. CDR3 nucleotide sequence: TGTGCCAGCAGCCAAGAAGATCAGCGGTATGGCTACACCTTC.

The chain has TRBV28 and TRBJ1-1, with a weak D call TRBD1 (6 bases). The CDR3 loop spans 13 amino acids. Germline V gives CDR1 MDHEN, CDR2 SYDVKM. Deletions cut 6 bases from V and 4 bases from J, with 12 bases between. The CDR3 DNA sequence: TGTGCCAGCAGCCTCACAGGGAGCACTGAAGCTTTCTTT. Translation: CASSLTGSTEAFF.

J is TRBJ1-1 and V is TRBV6-5; TRBD1 agrees at 8 bases. The length of the CDR3 is 12 residues. CDR1 is MNHEY, CDR2 SVGAGI, per germline. V gave up 5 bases and J gave up 6 bases; unmatched junction bases: 2. The CDR3 DNA reads as TGTGCCAGCAGTCAGGGGGCCTCTGAAGCTTTCTTT. Its protein is CASSQGASEAFF.

The chain combines TRBV5-1 with TRBJ1-2; 9 nucleotides match TRBD1. The CDR3 spans 15 residues. V dropped 4 bases and J dropped 4; count of bases not matched to a gene: 8. CDR1 and CDR2 (germline): SGHRS, YFSETQ. The CDR3: CASSLNRTGAYGYTF. The CDR3 DNA reads as TGCGCCAGCAGCCTTAACCGGACAGGGGCCTATGGCTACACCTTC.

The chain uses TRBV13 and TRBJ2-3; D possibly corresponds to TRBD1 (7 bases). CDR3 size: 14 residues. V was pared by 6 bases and J by 4 bases, with 14 bases between. The germline gives CDR1 PRHDT, CDR2 FYEKMQ (reference sequence). The CDR3 DNA reads as TGTGCCAGCAGTAGGAGGGGGCAAGCAGATACGCAGTATTTT. Protein sequence: CASSRRGQADTQYF.

This chain connects TRBV2 to TRBJ1-2; the match to TRBD1 covers 9 bases. The CDR3 consists of 16 residues. The ends lost 2 bases at V and 5 bases at J; junction bases unmatched: 9. The germline gives CDR1 SNHLY, CDR2 FYNNEI. The CDR3 loop reads CASSETGGLRPYGYTF. The CDR3 DNA is TGTGCCAGCAGTGAAACAGGGGGCTTAAGACCGTATGGCTACACCTTC.

The chain is built from TRBV5-1 and TRBJ1-2; the D is unclear. With 7 bases removed from V and 3 bases from J, the gap between germline ends came to 19 bases. CDR1 SGHRS and CDR2 YFSETQ come from the germline V gene. The CDR3 has 15 amino acids. The CDR3 DNA sequence: TGCGCCAGCGGGAGTCGTTCATTCCAGGACTATGGCTACACCTTC. Translation gives CASGSRSFQDYGYTF.

This clone was recorded a few times. The chain combines TRBV21-1 with TRBJ1-6; the table gives TRBD1 as D, unverified against the DNA. TRBV21-1 is reported as a pseudogene. The CDR3 has 18 amino acids. The CDR3 is CASSPGQGYGSYNSPLHF. The CDR3 DNA follows: TGTGCCAGCAGCCCGGGACAGGGATATGGGTCCTATAATTCACCCCTCCACTTT.

The chain joins TRBV7-9 to TRBJ1-3; no firm D call. CDR1 and CDR2 (germline): SEHNR, FQNEAQ (reference sequence). V was pared by 1 base and J by 0 bases, with 4 bases between. The CDR3 loop spans 14 amino acids. CDR3 in amino acids: CASSLELSGNTIYF. CDR3 coding DNA: TGTGCCAGCAGCTTAGAGCTCTCTGGAAACACCATATATTTT.

The chain combines TRBV6-5 with TRBJ2-5; D ambiguous. CDR1 is MNHEY, CDR2 SVGAGI, per germline. The CDR3 contains 14 residues. Trimming cost V 1 base and J 4 bases, with 10 bases left between them. DNA for the CDR3: TGTGCCAGCAGTTACTTAGTCGGTTTAGAGACCCAGTACTTC. It yields the protein CASSYLVGLETQYF.